This passage covers 14 T cell receptor beta chains from one sample sequenced in a study of T cells after yellow fever vaccination. TCRdb recomputed calls from the 5' RACE reads with MiXCR, one row per CDR3 protein. Altogether fewer than 450,000 distinct CDR3 sequences are present, 3% to 4.5% being singletons, with the ten largest covering 24%. The material sequenced was PBMCs, taken 5 days after the yellow fever booster vaccination. These receptors all stem from a man between 18 and 35 years old who received the YFV17D yellow fever vaccine.

This clonotype has more than one count but fewer than ten. This chain connects TRBV29-1 to TRBJ1-2, with D perhaps matching TRBD1 (5 bases). CDR3 length: 12 amino acids. Germline loops: CDR1 SQVTM, CDR2 ANQGSEA. The germline V and J ends were trimmed by 3 bases and 3 bases, with 8 bases remaining between them. CDR3 in amino acids: CSVEVGHYGYTF. In nucleotides, the CDR3 is TGCAGCGTTGAGGTGGGGCACTATGGCTACACCTTC. The full variable domain, completed using reference TRBV29-1 and TRBJ1-2, is SAVISQKPSRDICQRGTSLTIQCQVDSQVTMMFWYRQQPGQSLTLIATANQGSEATYESGFVIDKFPISRPNLTFSTLTVSNMSPEDSSIYLCSVEVGHYGYTFGSGTRLTVV.

This rearrangement joins TRBV7-9 to TRBJ1-1; 10 nucleotides match TRBD1. Germline CDR1 is SEHNR and CDR2 is FQNEAQ (reference sequence). This CDR3 comprises 14 residues. J lost 11 bases, V lost 1 base, and 7 bases had no gene match. CDR3 sequence reads: CASSLVRTGGKAFF. CDR3 sequence (DNA): TGTGCCAGCAGCTTAGTCCGGACAGGGGGGAAGGCTTTCTTT.

This clonotype was found a few times. The CDR3 nucleotides read TGCAGTGCTAGAGGGACGGCCCGCGCTGGCTACGAGCAGTACGTC. Amino acid sequence: CSARGTARAGYEQYV. This sequence joins TRBV20-1 and TRBJ2-7; D remains ambiguous. With 1 base removed from V and 3 bases from J, the gap between germline ends came to 16 bases. Germline CDR1 and CDR2: DFQATT and SNEGSKA (reference sequence). CDR3 length: 15 residues.

This rearrangement joins TRBV12-3 or TRBV12-4 to TRBJ1-1; a possible D gene is TRBD1 (6 bases). The CDR3 runs 14 residues. Trimming pared 7 bases from V and 1 base from J, leaving 13 bases between. The CDR3 loop is CASTRGQPNTEAFF. CDR3 DNA: TGTGCCAGCACCCGAGGACAGCCGAACACTGAAGCTTTCTTT.

In its sample, this clonotype was seen many times. This CDR3 is CASSLGGGLNQPQHF. The CDR3 DNA reads TGTGCCAGCAGCTTGGGAGGGGGTCTCAATCAGCCCCAGCATTTT. This chain links TRBV5-5 with TRBJ1-5; tentative D call: TRBD1 (6 bases). The CDR3 covers 15 residues. V lost 0 bases and J lost 3, with 10 bases in between. Germline V gene data show CDR1 as SGHKS and CDR2 as YYEKEE (reference sequence). The variable domain in full, completed from reference TRBV5-5 and TRBJ1-5, reads DAGVTQSPTHLIKTRGQQVTLRCSPISGHKSVSWYQQVLGQGPQFIFQYYEKEERGRGNFPDRFSARQFPNYSSELNVNALLLGDSALYLCASSLGGGLNQPQHFGDGTRLSIL.

This clonotype came up many times. The chain carries TRBV7-9 and TRBJ1-1, with D perhaps TRBD1 (6 bases). V lost 3 bases and J 4 bases, leaving 12 bases between the germline ends. The CDR3 contains 14 residues. Germline V gene sequence: CDR1 SEHNR, CDR2 FQNEAQ (reference sequence). The CDR3 region has the DNA TGTGCCAGCAGCTTCGCGGCCAGGGGCACTGAAGCTTTCTTT. As protein: CASSFAARGTEAFF.

This clonotype was seen only a few times. The V and J genes are TRBV6-2 or TRBV6-3 and TRBJ2-1; perhaps TRBD2 as D (5 bases). There are 15 residues in the CDR3. CDR1 and CDR2 (germline): MNHEY, SVGEGT. V was clipped by 2 bases and J by 0 bases, with 8 bases between them. The chain's CDR3 is CASSYRGSSYNEQFF. The CDR3 DNA is TGTGCCAGCAGTTACCGAGGGAGCTCCTACAATGAGCAGTTCTTC.

This clonotype occurred a few times. This rearrangement joins TRBV5-6 to TRBJ2-5, with D possibly called TRBD1 or TRBD2 (5 bases each). CDR1 and CDR2 (germline): SGHDT, YYEEEE. The CDR3 spans 14 residues. V was shortened by 2 bases and J by 4 bases, with 12 bases between the two germline ends. CDR3 sequence: CASSFSAGRETQYF. The CDR3, as DNA: TGTGCCAGCAGCTTTTCTGCAGGGAGAGAGACCCAGTACTTC.

V is TRBV7-8 and J is TRBJ2-1; 9 nucleotides match TRBD2. The CDR3 runs to 15 residues. Per germline, CDR1 SGHVS and CDR2 FQNEAQ. J was trimmed by 3 bases and V by 5 bases; bases with no gene match: 5. CDR3 region: CASSVGLASYNEQFF. DNA of the CDR3: TGTGCCAGCAGCGTAGGACTAGCGAGCTACAATGAGCAGTTCTTC. Full variable domain (remainder filled in from reference TRBV7-8 and TRBJ2-1): GAGVSQSPRYKVAKRGQDVALRCDPISGHVSLFWYQQALGQGPEFLTYFQNEAQLDKSGLPSDRFFAERPEGSVSTLKIQRTQQEDSAVYLCASSVGLASYNEQFFGPGTRLTVL.

This clonotype was counted only a few times. This rearrangement joins TRBV7-2 to TRBJ2-1; 8 bases match TRBD2. V trimming: 1 base; J trimming: 8 bases; junction bases outside the gene matches: 10. The CDR3 is 16 amino acids. The germline CDR1 and CDR2 sequences are SGHTA and FQGNSA. In DNA form, the CDR3 reads TGTGCCAGCAGCTTAGGCGGACGGGGGGGGGTCGATGAGCAGTTCTTC. It translates to CASSLGGRGGVDEQFF. The full variable domain, completed using reference TRBV7-2 and TRBJ2-1, is GAGVSQSPSNKVTEKGKDVELRCDPISGHTALYWYRQSLGQGLEFLIYFQGNSAPDKSGLPSDRFSAERTGGSVSTLTIQRTQQEDSAVYLCASSLGGRGGVDEQFFGPGTRLTVL.

This clonotype occurred a few times. The V and J genes are TRBV28 and TRBJ1-1; unclear D gene. Trimming took off 2 bases at V and 6 bases at J, with 10 bases between the two ends. The CDR3 is made up of 13 amino acids. The germline gives CDR1 MDHEN, CDR2 SYDVKM. The CDR3 region is CASSLTSSAEAFF. The CDR3 bases are TGTGCCAGCAGTTTAACCAGTTCTGCTGAAGCTTTCTTT.

Here the CDR3 DNA reads TGTGCCAGCAGCCAAGGGGTACCAGGTGAAGCTTTCTTT. Protein product: CASSQGVPGEAFF. The rearrangement links TRBV3-1 to TRBJ1-1; D remains ambiguous. The germline gives CDR1 LGHDT, CDR2 YNNKEL (reference sequence). The CDR3 consists of 13 residues. V was trimmed by 1 base and J by 7 bases, leaving 10 bases between them.

The rearrangement joins TRBV5-1 to TRBJ2-3, with D possibly matching TRBD2 (6 bases). CDR3 size: 15 residues. The germline V gene has CDR1 SGHRS and CDR2 YFSETQ. The V end was cut by 2 bases, the J end by 6 bases, with 16 bases between. In DNA form, the CDR3 reads TGCGCCAGCAGCTTCGCTAGCGTCCCTCCCGATACGCAGTATTTT. As protein: CASSFASVPPDTQYF.

J is TRBJ2-5 and V is TRBV6-2 or TRBV6-3; D is ambiguous. The CDR3 extends over 15 amino acids. The V gene's germline CDR1 is MNHEY and CDR2 SVGEGT. The V end lost 3 bases, the J end lost 6 bases, and 17 bases lay between the germline ends. This chain's CDR3 is CASSYNRVNPKTQYF. The CDR3 bases are TGTGCCAGCAGTTATAACAGAGTTAACCCGAAGACCCAGTACTTC.